This T cell receptor (beta chain) was captured by sequencing in a study of blood T cell repertoires in COVID-19. Study information: Collection of acute and convalescent COVID-19 samples took place in the United States, Italy and Spain. T cells, B-cell-depleted T cells, or PBMCs provided the cDNA or gDNA that served as material.

Authors' processing steps: Researchers report that nucleated cell counts were estimated from reference gene primer amplification. TCRdb keeps only in-frame clones here, not all; method: immunoSEQ multiplex PCR. V, J and clone size are taken as reported in that table, and D and trimming were inferred from the DNA itself. The sample has about 330,000 clones, around 87% seen once. V lost 1 base and J 2 bases, leaving 9 bases between the germline ends. Germline-derived CDR1 and CDR2 are LNHDA and SQIVND (reference sequence). CDR3 length equals 15 residues. The source material was peripheral blood. The chain combines TRBV19 with TRBJ1-5, with a tentative D call TRBD1 (6 bases). The sequence was obtained from a woman aged 45-65 years with active or convalescent COVID-19. The CDR3 nucleotides read TGTGCCAGTAGTATAGCAGGGGTGGGCAATCAGCCCCAGCATTTT. Encoded protein: CASSIAGVGNQPQHF.